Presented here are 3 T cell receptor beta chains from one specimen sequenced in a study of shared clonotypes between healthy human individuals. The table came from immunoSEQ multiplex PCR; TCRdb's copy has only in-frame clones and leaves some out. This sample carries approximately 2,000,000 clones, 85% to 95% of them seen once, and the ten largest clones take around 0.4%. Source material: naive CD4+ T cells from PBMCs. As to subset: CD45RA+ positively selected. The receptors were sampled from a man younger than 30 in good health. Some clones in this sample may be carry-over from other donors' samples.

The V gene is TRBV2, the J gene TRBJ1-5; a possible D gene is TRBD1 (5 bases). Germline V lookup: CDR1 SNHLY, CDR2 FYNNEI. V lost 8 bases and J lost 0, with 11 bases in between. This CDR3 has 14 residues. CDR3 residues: CASGGDGSNQPQHF. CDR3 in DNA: TGTGCCAGCGGAGGGGACGGTAGCAATCAGCCCCAGCATTTT.

CDR3 in amino acids: CASSPRGGGPDTQYF. As DNA, the CDR3 is TGTGCCAGCAGTCCTAGGGGGGGTGGGCCAGATACGCAGTATTTT. V usage is TRBV28 and J usage is TRBJ2-3; D is perhaps TRBD2 (7 bases). The V gene lost 5 bases and the J gene lost 4 bases, with 16 bases spanning the gap. Germline loops: CDR1 MDHEN, CDR2 SYDVKM. This CDR3 has 15 amino acids.

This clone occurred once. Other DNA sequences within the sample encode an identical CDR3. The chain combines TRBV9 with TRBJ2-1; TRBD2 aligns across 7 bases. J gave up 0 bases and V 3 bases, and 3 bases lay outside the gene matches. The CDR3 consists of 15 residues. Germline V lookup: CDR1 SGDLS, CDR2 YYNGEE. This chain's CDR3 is CASSAASGSYNEQFF. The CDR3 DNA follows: TGTGCCAGCAGCGCCGCTAGCGGCTCCTACAATGAGCAGTTCTTC.